This paragraph reports one T cell receptor (beta chain). Antigen specificity is unknown. The source of the sample is a study of cytomegalovirus exposure and HLA in healthy donors. Study results and limitations: Near-uniform donor sequencing depth was presumed by presence/absence analyses. An analysis done earlier found most TCR beta V segments productive about 87% or about 30% of the time.

The germline V gene encodes CDR1 SGHVS and CDR2 FQNEAQ. The V and J ends lost 5 bases and 2 bases, in that order; junction bases with no gene match: 3. The CDR3 runs 14 residues. Primers included in the PCR were 60 Vbeta and 13 Jbeta primers. Generated by immunoSEQ multiplex PCR, the TCRdb table keeps only in-frame clones and is missing some. The sample shows 90,000 to 120,000 clones, 76% of them seen only once. Source material: PBMCs. The receptor was isolated from a man aged 18 to 30 in good health and CMV-seronegative. This rearrangement joins TRBV7-8 to TRBJ2-7, with 10 bases aligning to TRBD2. The CDR3 is CASSPGLAAYEQYF. CDR3 nucleotides: TGTGCCAGCAGCCCCGGACTAGCGGCCTACGAGCAGTACTTC.